A single sample is the source of the 24 T cell receptor beta chains below, sequenced in a study of OX40 agonist ivuxolimab in advanced cancers. Generated by immunoSEQ multiplex PCR, the TCRdb table keeps only in-frame clones and is missing some. Among roughly 25,000 clones listed, just under 75% were seen once. The sample consisted of CD4+ or CD8+ T cells sorted from blood, taken in a trial of the OX40 agonist ivuxolimab. Source of these receptors: an adult with an advanced solid tumor such as melanoma, head and neck, liver or kidney cancer.

The CDR3 loop reads CASRPGGNTIYF. DNA of the CDR3: TGTGCCAGCAGGCCTGGAGGAAACACCATATATTTT. The rearrangement uses TRBV6-6 and TRBJ1-3, with unresolved D. The CDR3 length is 12 residues. Trimming shortened V by 6 bases and J by 4 bases, and 7 bases separated the two germline ends. Germline lookup yields CDR1 MNHNY and CDR2 SVGAGI (reference sequence).

The V and J genes are TRBV29-1 and TRBJ2-7; D is undetermined. This CDR3 is 13 amino acids long. Trimming took 7 bases from V and 0 from J, leaving 13 bases between them. The germline V gene encodes CDR1 SQVTM and CDR2 ANQGSEA. Written as DNA, the CDR3 is TGCAGCGCTTACTACATCGACTCCTACGAGCAGTACTTC. This codes for CSAYYIDSYEQYF.

This clone appeared a single time. The chain is built from TRBV7-9 and TRBJ2-7, with D possibly matching TRBD1 (6 bases). Germline V lookup: CDR1 SEHNR, CDR2 FQNEAQ (reference sequence). The CDR3 runs to 14 residues. The V and J ends lost 8 bases and 6 bases respectively, with 20 bases between them. CDR3 bases: TGTGCCAGCCAGCCCCCAGGGGCAGTCGGCGAGCAGTACTTC. This sequence encodes CASQPPGAVGEQYF.

The V call is TRBV6-1, the J call TRBJ1-5; TRBD1 is a possible D gene (6 bases). The ends were cut back, 5 bases at V and 7 bases at J, with 15 bases in the middle. CDR1 MNHNS and CDR2 SASEGT come from the germline V gene. The CDR3 sequence is 14 residues long. CDR3 sequence reads: CASSPSQGSQPQHF. CDR3 coding DNA: TGTGCCAGCAGTCCATCCCAGGGGTCACAGCCCCAGCATTTT.

The chain uses TRBV1 and TRBJ2-2; the table's TRBD2 call for D was not verified on the DNA. TRBV1 is reported as a pseudogene. This CDR3 has 17 residues. The CDR3 nucleotides are TGCACCAGCAGCCACATAGCGGGGGGCCACTATTCCGGGGAGCTGTTTTTT. It translates to CTSSHIAGGHYSGELFF.

The chain couples TRBV5-6 to TRBJ1-1; D unresolved. The CDR3 is made up of 12 amino acids. V dropped 3 bases and J dropped 6 bases, with 9 bases sitting between them. Per the germline V gene, CDR1 is SGHDT and CDR2 is YYEEEE. CDR3 DNA sequence: TGTGCCAGCAGCTCCCTGAGGGCTGAAGCTTTCTTT. Translation: CASSSLRAEAFF.

V is TRBV9 and J is TRBJ2-3, with 11 bases matching TRBD2. J was trimmed by 2 bases and V by 3 bases; bases with no gene match: 8. This CDR3 comprises 17 residues. Germline CDR1 and CDR2: SGDLS and YYNGEE. DNA for the CDR3: TGTGCCAGCAGCGCCCATAGCGGGGGGGCCGACACAGATACGCAGTATTTT. Amino acid sequence: CASSAHSGGADTDTQYF.

This chain uses TRBV7-3 with TRBJ2-7; possibly TRBD2 for D (5 bases). The CDR3 sequence is 15 residues long. The germline V and J ends were trimmed by 2 bases and 4 bases, with 15 bases remaining between them. CDR1 and CDR2 (germline): SGHTA, FQGTGA. In DNA, the CDR3 is TGTGCCAGCAGCTTATTAGGGAGTGTAAAGTACGAGCAGTACTTC. Its translation: CASSLLGSVKYEQYF.

The chain is built from TRBV28 and TRBJ2-7, with D tentatively TRBD2 (6 bases). V lost 5 bases to trimming and J lost 4 bases, with 15 bases between them. CDR3 length: 14 residues. Germline-derived CDR1 and CDR2 are MDHEN and SYDVKM. This CDR3 is CASSPGDGPYEQYF. In DNA, the CDR3 is TGTGCCAGCAGTCCGGGGGACGGACCATACGAGCAGTACTTC.

The chain couples TRBV6-1 to TRBJ1-5; D ambiguous. Germline V gene data show CDR1 as MNHNS and CDR2 as SASEGT. V was pared by 8 bases and J by 0 bases, with 8 bases between. There are 13 residues in the CDR3. CDR3 region: CASLQNSNQPQHF. CDR3 bases: TGTGCCAGCCTCCAAAATAGCAATCAGCCCCAGCATTTT.

J is TRBJ2-7 and V is TRBV30; tentatively, D is TRBD1 or TRBD2 (5 bases each). CDR1 is GTSNPN, CDR2 SVGIG, per germline (reference sequence). This CDR3 spans 13 amino acids. Between the trimmed V and J ends, which lost 4 bases and 6 bases, there was a span of 16 bases. The CDR3 DNA follows: TGTGCCTGGAATCAAAGAGGGGTGGGCGAGCAGTACTTC. The encoded protein is CAWNQRGVGEQYF.

V is TRBV6-6 and J is TRBJ2-5; D is perhaps TRBD1 or TRBD2 (5 bases each). V was shortened by 0 bases and J by 0 bases, with 5 bases between the two germline ends. CDR1 MNHNY and CDR2 SVGAGI come from the germline V gene (reference sequence). This CDR3 is 14 amino acids long. The CDR3 spells CASSYSGDQETQYF. In nucleotides, the CDR3 is TGTGCCAGCAGTTACTCGGGGGACCAAGAGACCCAGTACTTC.

The rearrangement uses TRBV5-6 and TRBJ2-7, with TRBD2 as a possible D gene (5 bases). This CDR3 region has 13 residues. V dropped 6 bases and J dropped 3 bases, with 13 bases sitting between them. The germline CDR1 and CDR2 sequences are SGHDT and YYEEEE. As DNA, the CDR3 is TGTGCCAGCACCGCCGCCGCGGGCTACGAGCAGTACTTC. This codes for CASTAAAGYEQYF.

The CDR3, as DNA: TGCGCCAGCAGCCCCGGACAGGGGGGCGATGAAAAACTGTTTTTT. Translating gives CASSPGQGGDEKLFF. The J gene is TRBJ1-4, the V gene TRBV4-1; 10 bases are a match to TRBD1. CDR1 and CDR2 (germline): MGHRA, YSYEKL. The CDR3 has 15 amino acids. After removal of 4 bases from V and 6 bases from J, the junction contained 5 bases not matched to a gene.

The chain's CDR3 is CASSELSQGEKLFF. Written as DNA, the CDR3 is TGTGCCAGCAGCGAGCTATCGCAGGGTGAAAAACTGTTTTTT. The V gene is TRBV9, the J gene TRBJ1-4; D possibly corresponds to TRBD1 (5 bases). CDR3 length: 14 residues. The V end lost 3 bases, the J end lost 7 bases, and 13 bases lay between the germline ends. From germline, CDR1 is SGDLS and CDR2 YYNGEE.

The chain links TRBV6-5 to TRBJ1-1; D remains unclear. Trimming took 4 bases from V and 6 from J, leaving 12 bases between them. Germline V gives CDR1 MNHEY, CDR2 SVGAGI. The CDR3 totals 13 residues. CDR3 DNA: TGTGCCAGCAGTTTGGGCGGAGGCGCTGAAGCTTTCTTT. It yields the protein CASSLGGGAEAFF.

This clone was observed a single time. The V call is TRBV5-6, the J call TRBJ1-2; the D is unclear. The V end was cut by 5 bases, the J end by 5 bases, with 19 bases between. Germline CDR1 and CDR2: SGHDT and YYEEEE. The CDR3 is 15 amino acids. CDR3 sequence: CASRDDNVPLYGYTF. CDR3 coding DNA: TGTGCCAGCAGGGACGACAATGTGCCTCTATATGGCTACACCTTC.

Ten or more counts support this clone. The J gene is TRBJ2-3, the V gene TRBV9; tentative D call: TRBD2 (5 bases). Germline V lookup: CDR1 SGDLS, CDR2 YYNGEE. CDR3 length: 15 residues. Deletions cut 6 bases from V and 4 bases from J, with 18 bases between. The DNA of the CDR3 is TGTGCCAGCACCATCCTGGCGGGCGCCCCAGATACGCAGTATTTT. It is translated as CASTILAGAPDTQYF. The full variable domain, its missing parts supplied by reference TRBV9 and TRBJ2-3, is DSGVTQTPKHLITATGQRVTLRCSPRSGDLSVYWYQQSLDQGLQFLIQYYNGEERAKGNILERFSAQQFPDLHSELNLSSLELGDSALYFCASTILAGAPDTQYFGPGTRLTVL.

The chain employs TRBV11-3 and TRBJ1-2, with D unresolved. Per the germline V gene, CDR1 is SGHNT and CDR2 is YENEEA. This CDR3 is 16 amino acids long. Trimming stripped 2 bases from V and 2 bases from J, with 15 bases between. Here the CDR3 DNA reads TGTGCCAGCAGCTTACTCCACCGCGAAGGGAACTATGGCTACACCTTC. It translates to CASSLLHREGNYGYTF.

CDR3 coding DNA: TGTGCCAGCAGTTACTCGGTTTCAGCCAAAAACATTCAGTACTTC. It is translated as CASSYSVSAKNIQYF. This sequence joins TRBV6-5 and TRBJ2-4, with no clear D. Germline V CDR1 and CDR2: MNHEY, SVGAGI. Trimming cost V 0 bases and J 0 bases, with 6 bases left between them. This CDR3 has 15 amino acids.

This clone appeared a few times. The chain carries TRBV29-1 and TRBJ2-7; possible D gene TRBD1, 6 bases. The CDR3 runs 11 residues. Germline V CDR1 and CDR2: SQVTM, ANQGSEA. The V end lost 4 bases, the J end lost 4 bases, and 8 bases lay between the germline ends. The DNA of the CDR3 is TGCAGCGTTGGGGGGCGATACGAGCAGTACTTC. It is translated as CSVGGRYEQYF.

A few counts support this clone. The sample has other DNA sequences that encode this CDR3 too. This sequence joins TRBV29-1 and TRBJ1-2; weak D call: TRBD1 (5 bases). The germline V gene has CDR1 SQVTM and CDR2 ANQGSEA. V was cut by 1 base and J by 2 bases, with 11 bases left in between. CDR3 size: 14 residues. The CDR3 sequence: CSVEGGRSNYGYTF. The CDR3 nucleotides read TGCAGCGTTGAAGGGGGACGGTCGAACTATGGCTACACCTTC.

The chain uses TRBV11-2 and TRBJ1-2, with D unclear. Germline CDR1 is SGHAT and CDR2 is FQNNGV. The V gene lost 5 bases and the J gene lost 4 bases, with 20 bases spanning the gap. The CDR3 is 16 residues long. As DNA, the CDR3 is TGTGCCAGCAGCCCAATCGTCTGGTCAGGAAGCTATGGCTACACCTTC. This sequence encodes CASSPIVWSGSYGYTF.

This sequence joins TRBV27 and TRBJ2-1; 8 bases map to TRBD1. Trimming cost V 5 bases and J 7 bases; bases outside gene matches: 7. This CDR3 is built from 14 residues. Germline CDR1 is MNHEY and CDR2 is SMNVEV (reference sequence). In DNA, the CDR3 is TGTGCCAGCAGTGACCAGACAGGGGAGAATGAGCAGTTCTTC. The encoded protein is CASSDQTGENEQFF.